Listed below are T cell receptor beta chains from one sample, sequenced in a study of OX40 agonist ivuxolimab in advanced cancers. Assay used: immunoSEQ multiplex PCR; TCRdb lists only in-frame clones, some missing. Counted here are approximately 130,000 clones, roughly nine tenths occurring once; the ten biggest clones make up 1.1%. The source material was CD4+ or CD8+ T cells sorted from blood, sampled in a trial of the OX40 agonist ivuxolimab. These receptors were obtained from an adult with an advanced solid tumor such as melanoma, head and neck, liver or kidney cancer. The CDR3 runs from the conserved cysteine through the conserved F or W. A D gene is named only where the DNA matches it firmly. Only some rows state a clone size, as once, few, many or a class for expanded clones.

j_call,v_call,clone_size,d_call,cdr3_aa,cdr3_nt
TRBJ2-1,TRBV7-3,-,-,CASSLTLNEQFF,TGTGCCAGCAGCTTAACTCTCAATGAGCAGTTCTTC
TRBJ2-7,TRBV29-1,-,-,CSVEDRLATGGSYEQYF,TGCAGCGTTGAAGATCGTCTAGCGACAGGCGGCTCCTACGAGCAGTACTTC
TRBJ2-2,TRBV9,-,TRBD1,CASSRNRGTGELFF,TGTGCCAGCAGCCGCAACAGGGGGACCGGGGAGCTGTTTTTT
TRBJ1-1,TRBV5-5,-,-,CASSLLNTEAFF,TGTGCCAGCAGCTTGTTAAACACGGAAGCTTTCTTT
TRBJ2-5,TRBV5-1,-,-,CASSSGRAGSPRVPQETQYF,TGCGCCAGCAGCTCTGGCCGGGCAGGGTCTCCGCGGGTGCCTCAAGAGACCCAGTACTTC
TRBJ2-5,TRBV5-1,-,-,CASSLQGRVEETQYF,TGCGCCAGCAGCTTACAGGGGAGGGTGGAGGAGACCCAGTACTTC
TRBJ1-1,TRBV5-5,-,TRBD1,CASSLAGTDTEAFF,TGTGCCAGCAGCTTGGCCGGGACAGACACTGAAGCTTTCTTT
TRBJ2-1,TRBV6-5,-,-,CASSYSRGNEQFF,TGTGCCAGCAGTTACAGTAGGGGCAATGAGCAGTTCTTC
TRBJ1-1,TRBV5-1,-,-,CASSPDSLNTEAFF,TGCGCCAGCAGCCCAGACAGTTTGAACACTGAAGCTTTCTTT
TRBJ2-1,TRBV9,-,TRBD2,CASSVLAGFLSEQFF,TGTGCCAGCAGCGTACTAGCGGGATTTCTCTCTGAGCAGTTCTTC
TRBJ2-2,TRBV5-1,-,TRBD2,CASSLDLASGATGELFF,TGCGCCAGCAGCTTGGATCTCGCTAGCGGGGCCACCGGGGAGCTGTTTTTT
TRBJ2-2,TRBV9,-,-,CASSVTRGTGELFF,TGTGCCAGCAGCGTAACACGGGGGACCGGGGAGCTGTTTTTT
TRBJ2-2,TRBV5-1,-,-,CASSLVGQGNTGELFF,TGCGCCAGCAGCCTGGTTGGGCAGGGCAACACCGGGGAGCTGTTTTTT
TRBJ2-1,TRBV2,few,TRBD1,CASTRDRGGNEQFF,TGTGCCAGCACCAGGGACAGGGGAGGGAATGAGCAGTTCTTC
TRBJ1-1,TRBV29-1,-,TRBD1,CSVGDRGLTEAFF,TGCAGCGTAGGTGACAGGGGGCTCACTGAAGCTTTCTTT
TRBJ2-7,TRBV23-1,-,-,CATRTGDTCGRPAYEQYF,TGCGCCACCCGGACAGGAGATACTTGCGGGAGGCCTGCCTACGAGCAGTACTTC
TRBJ2-2,TRBV18,-,-,CASSRETFNTGELFF,TGTGCCAGCTCACGCGAGACATTTAACACCGGGGAGCTGTTTTTT
TRBJ2-2,TRBV2,-,-,CASKGLLTTGELFF,TGTGCCAGCAAGGGACTTCTGACCACCGGGGAGCTGTTTTTT
TRBJ2-3,TRBV27,-,TRBD2,CASSYGLAGGGTDTQYF,TGTGCCAGCAGTTATGGCCTAGCGGGAGGCGGGACAGATACGCAGTATTTT
TRBJ1-2,TRBV19,-,-,CASSIGFDVAGFNGYTF,TGTGCCAGTAGTATCGGATTTGATGTGGCGGGGTTTAATGGCTACACCTTC
TRBJ2-3,TRBV28,-,TRBD1,CASSSTTGASTDTQYF,TGTGCCAGCAGTTCCACGACAGGGGCGAGCACAGATACGCAGTATTTT
TRBJ2-3,TRBV7-2,-,-,CASSQPTGGGGTQYF,TGTGCCAGCAGCCAACCCACCGGGGGAGGGGGTACGCAGTATTTT
TRBJ2-2,TRBV5-6,-,-,CASSFNREWYTGELFF,TGTGCCAGCAGCTTTAACCGGGAGTGGTATACCGGGGAGCTGTTTTTT
TRBJ2-7,TRBV28,-,-,CASSLTVGTRSEQYF,TGTGCCAGCAGTTTAACGGTGGGGACTCGATCCGAGCAGTACTTC
TRBJ1-5,TRBV28,few,-,CASMEVNQPQHF,TGTGCCAGCATGGAGGTCAATCAGCCCCAGCATTTT
TRBJ2-2,TRBV9,-,-,CASSVTRTLNTGELFF,TGTGCCAGCAGCGTAACACGGACTCTGAACACCGGGGAGCTGTTTTTT
TRBJ1-3,TRBV7-8,-,-,CASSSSNNLRTSGNTIYF,TGTGCCAGCAGCTCAAGCAACAATCTTCGGACTTCTGGAAACACCATATATTTT
TRBJ1-3,TRBV9,-,-,CASSDRDAGNTIYF,TGTGCCAGCAGTGACCGGGACGCTGGAAACACCATATATTTT
TRBJ2-7,TRBV7-2,-,TRBD1,CASSLAAPLTGGAGEQYF,TGTGCCAGCAGCTTAGCGGCACCCCTGACAGGGGGCGCGGGGGAGCAGTACTTC